Listed here are 7 T cell receptor beta chains from one sample, sequenced in a study of shared clonotypes between healthy human individuals (TCRdb year 2020). The library was produced with the immunoSEQ multiplex PCR assay. What TCRdb holds here is the immuneACCESS table cut down to in-frame rearrangements. Part of the clones is not present; checked against another copy, under half of the missing clones reflect an unresolved V gene, and the others are unexplained. The sample table lists 450,000 or so clones, 75% to 80% of them with a count of one. The ten largest make up 12% of the sample. Material: PBMCs. The receptors were sampled from a woman aged 40-49 years in good health. Some clones in this sample may be carry-over from other donors' samples.

In nucleotides, the CDR3 is TGTGCCAGCAGCTTATGGGAGAACTATGGCTACACCTTC. Its protein is CASSLWENYGYTF. The J gene is TRBJ1-2, the V gene TRBV7-9; D gene unclear. This CDR3 has 13 residues. Germline assignment: CDR1 SEHNR and CDR2 FQNEAQ (reference sequence). Trimming left V 2 bases short and J 2 bases short, with 6 bases between.

The chain combines TRBV9 with TRBJ2-3; 7 nucleotides align to TRBD2. V was pared by 1 base and J by 0 bases, with 5 bases of the junction left unmatched. Germline loops: CDR1 SGDLS, CDR2 YYNGEE. The CDR3 has 16 amino acids. CDR3 nucleotides: TGTGCCAGCAGCGTACGCGCGGGAGAAAGCACAGATACGCAGTATTTT. It translates to CASSVRAGESTDTQYF.

CDR3 DNA sequence: TGTGCCAGCAGCTCTCCAACAGGGGGAGGAAACACCATATATTTT. It yields the protein CASSSPTGGGNTIYF. This sequence joins TRBV5-6 and TRBJ1-3; 8 nucleotides line up with TRBD1. The CDR3 contains 15 residues. V dropped 3 bases and J dropped 4; count of bases not matched to a gene: 6. Germline CDR1 is SGHDT and CDR2 is YYEEEE.

The chain joins TRBV6-1 to TRBJ2-1; TRBD1 or TRBD2 may be the D gene (5 bases each). V was trimmed by 6 bases and J by 2 bases, leaving 14 bases between them. CDR1 and CDR2 (germline): MNHNS, SASEGT. The CDR3 length is 15 residues. CDR3 amino acids: CASRKGTDTYNEQFF. CDR3 DNA sequence: TGTGCCAGCAGAAAAGGGACGGACACCTACAATGAGCAGTTCTTC.

The chain recombines TRBV28 with TRBJ1-2; D is undetermined. This CDR3 is built from 12 residues. Germline values: CDR1 MDHEN, CDR2 SYDVKM. Trimming took off 10 bases at V and 8 bases at J, with 17 bases between the two ends. The CDR3: CAIFTLSSGYTF. The CDR3 region has the DNA TGTGCCATCTTCACCCTATCCTCCGGCTACACCTTC.

Regarding this clone: Possible read error: a much larger clone is one base away. CDR3 sequence: CASSPIARGDYGCTF. DNA of the CDR3: TGCGCCAGCAGCCCGATTGCCAGGGGAGACTATGGCTGCACCTTC. This sequence joins TRBV4-1 and TRBJ1-2; possibly TRBD1 for D (6 bases). Germline loops: CDR1 MGHRA, CDR2 YSYEKL. The length of the CDR3 is 15 residues.

The chain has TRBV19 and TRBJ1-2, with D possibly being TRBD1 (5 bases). The germline CDR1 and CDR2 sequences are LNHDA and SQIVND (reference sequence). The V end was cut by 7 bases, the J end by 3 bases, with 15 bases between. This CDR3 region has 14 residues. The CDR3 sequence is CASNPRAGYYGYTF. CDR3 coding DNA: TGTGCCAGTAACCCCAGGGCAGGGTACTATGGCTACACCTTC.